Presented here are 21 T cell receptor beta chains from one specimen sequenced in a study of CXCR3-negative and CXCR3-positive naive CD8 T cells (dated by TCRdb to about 2019). Broader findings and caveats from the paper: Compared with CXCR3-negative naive cells, CXCR3-positive naive cells had TRB CDR3s with higher hydrophobicity (lower Kidera factor 4), lower energy, and higher strength and volume indices.

These receptors have no identified antigens. The reads were generated on a NextSeq 550. The Human TCR Profiling Kit (MiLaboratory) was used to make UMI-labeled 5' RACE TRB cDNA libraries. After the reads were reprocessed by TCRdb, one entry was made per CDR3 protein sequence, with no DNA. The sample's table covers around 160,000 distinct CDR3 sequences. Jointly, the top ten make up around 0.28% of the sample. The sequenced sample consisted of naive CXCR3+ CD8+ T cells from blood. This specimen's cell subset or site label, per the study, means: CD45RO-CCR7+CD27+CD95- naive CD8+ T cells expressing CXCR3 (TNR3+). Every receptor here comes from a human donor in good health. Some clones in this sample may be carry-over from other donors' samples.

The V and J genes are TRBV7-3 and TRBJ2-1; no DNA is available, so the TRBD1 call from TCRdb remains unchecked. CDR3 length equals 15 residues. Germline V gives CDR1 SGHTA, CDR2 FQGTGA. The CDR3 here is CASSSDRGDYNEQFF.

V gene TRBV20-1 combines with J gene TRBJ2-1; TCRdb selects TRBD2, and the lack of DNA leaves this call unchecked. Germline V gives CDR1 DFQATT, CDR2 SNEGSKA (reference sequence). CDR3 size: 15 residues. This chain's CDR3 is CSAPELPGSWGEQFF.

The chain employs TRBV7-9 and TRBJ2-7; TCRdb calls TRBD1, which cannot be checked without DNA. The V gene's germline CDR1 is SEHNR and CDR2 FQNEAQ (reference sequence). The CDR3 has 17 residues. CDR3 region: CASSLVGGGRASYEQYF.

The V call is TRBV19, the J call TRBJ2-7; TCRdb calls TRBD2, which cannot be checked without DNA. The CDR3 totals 15 residues. The germline V gene encodes CDR1 LNHDA and CDR2 SQIVND (reference sequence). The CDR3 region is CASSAFSGGIYEQYF.

The rearrangement links TRBV28 to TRBJ2-2; TCRdb lists TRBD1, though no DNA is available to test this call. The CDR3 sequence is 13 residues long. CDR1 MDHEN and CDR2 SYDVKM come from the germline V gene. CDR3 amino acids: CAGGAENTGELFF.

V gene TRBV7-9 combines with J gene TRBJ1-1; lacking DNA, the TRBD1 call made by TCRdb goes unchecked. The CDR3 covers 15 residues. Germline values: CDR1 SEHNR, CDR2 FQNEAQ (reference sequence). The CDR3 loop reads CASSLGRGWNTEAFF.

CDR3 sequence: CASSVSFASGHNEQFF. This chain joins TRBV9 and TRBJ2-1. The CDR3 is 16 residues long. Germline CDR1 reads SGDLS; CDR2 reads YYNGEE.

V and J are TRBV19 and TRBJ1-1; the TRBD1 assignment by TCRdb is unverifiable without DNA. The CDR3 is 14 amino acids. Looked up from germline, CDR1 is LNHDA and CDR2 is SQIVND (reference sequence). The CDR3 sequence: CASSSSSRGTEAFF. The entire variable domain, with the rest obtained from reference TRBV19 and TRBJ1-1, is as follows: DGGITQSPKYLFRKEGQNVTLSCEQNLNHDAMYWYRQDPGQGLRLIYYSQIVNDFQKGDIAEGYSVSREKKESFPLTVTSAQKNPTAFYLCASSSSSRGTEAFFGQGTRLTVV.

The chain combines TRBV29-1 with TRBJ1-1. There are 15 residues in the CDR3. CDR1 and CDR2 from the germline V gene are SQVTM and ANQGSEA. The CDR3 reads CSVEDPERETLEAFF.

This sequence joins TRBV29-1 and TRBJ2-7; TCRdb reports TRBD1, a call that lacks DNA to check it against. CDR1 is SQVTM and CDR2 is ANQGSEA in the germline V gene. The CDR3 runs to 12 residues. CDR3 amino acids: CSTRDGTYEQYF.

J is TRBJ2-7 and V is TRBV20-1; TCRdb designates TRBD2, a call that cannot be tested without DNA. Germline lookup yields CDR1 DFQATT and CDR2 SNEGSKA (reference sequence). The CDR3 sequence is 17 residues long. CDR3 in amino acids: CSARALRLAGEPYEQYF.

The gene calls are TRBV6-6 and TRBJ2-2; checking the TCRdb D call of TRBD1 is not possible without DNA. The CDR3 has 14 amino acids. Germline V lookup: CDR1 MNHNY, CDR2 SVGAGI (reference sequence). CDR3 amino acids: CASSPDRYTGELFF.

V and J are TRBV29-1 and TRBJ2-7; without DNA, the TCRdb call of TRBD1 cannot be checked. Germline V lookup: CDR1 SQVTM, CDR2 ANQGSEA. This CDR3 spans 14 amino acids. CDR3 sequence: CSVAGSDRGYEQYF.

V is TRBV7-8 and J is TRBJ2-1; absent DNA, TCRdb's TRBD2 call cannot be checked. Germline loops: CDR1 SGHVS, CDR2 FQNEAQ. The CDR3 has 16 residues. The CDR3 sequence: CASSLELADYPGEQFF.

V usage is TRBV29-1 and J usage is TRBJ1-1. The CDR3 runs 12 residues. Germline CDR1 is SQVTM and CDR2 is ANQGSEA. CDR3 residues: CSDTLTDTEAFF.

The chain links TRBV7-9 to TRBJ2-5. Germline CDR1 reads SEHNR; CDR2 reads FQNEAQ (reference sequence). CDR3 size: 11 residues. CDR3 region: CASSSPETQYF.

V gene TRBV14 combines with J gene TRBJ2-1; checking the TCRdb D call of TRBD1 is not possible without DNA. CDR1 SGHDN and CDR2 FVKESK come from the germline V gene. This CDR3 spans 19 amino acids. The CDR3 protein is CASRKRHLNGTGFGNEQFF.

The chain joins TRBV11-2 to TRBJ2-7; the D gene TCRdb calls, TRBD1, cannot be checked with no DNA. The CDR3 extends over 16 amino acids. From germline, CDR1 is SGHAT and CDR2 FQNNGV. CDR3 sequence: CASSRMSGTESYEQYF. Filled out from reference TRBV11-2 and TRBJ2-7, the complete variable domain reads EAGVAQSPRYKIIEKRQSVAFWCNPISGHATLYWYQQILGQGPKLLIQFQNNGVVDDSQLPKDRFSAERLKGVDSTLKIQPAKLEDSAVYLCASSRMSGTESYEQYFGPGTRLTVT.

The J gene is TRBJ2-5, the V gene TRBV6-5; the TCRdb call, TRBD2, lacks DNA for checking. The V gene's germline CDR1 is MNHEY and CDR2 SVGAGI. This CDR3 region has 14 residues. CDR3 sequence reads: CASSYAEGQETQYF.

The V and J genes are TRBV30 and TRBJ2-7; with no DNA, the TCRdb D assignment of TRBD1 cannot be verified. The CDR3 is made up of 12 amino acids. Germline-derived CDR1 and CDR2 are GTSNPN and SVGIG (reference sequence). The CDR3: CAWSGPGGEQYF.

The chain joins TRBV28 to TRBJ2-3; TCRdb picks TRBD2, but there is no DNA to check that call. This CDR3 is built from 16 residues. Germline CDR1 is MDHEN and CDR2 is SYDVKM. The CDR3 spells CASSLFLAGSGDTQYF.